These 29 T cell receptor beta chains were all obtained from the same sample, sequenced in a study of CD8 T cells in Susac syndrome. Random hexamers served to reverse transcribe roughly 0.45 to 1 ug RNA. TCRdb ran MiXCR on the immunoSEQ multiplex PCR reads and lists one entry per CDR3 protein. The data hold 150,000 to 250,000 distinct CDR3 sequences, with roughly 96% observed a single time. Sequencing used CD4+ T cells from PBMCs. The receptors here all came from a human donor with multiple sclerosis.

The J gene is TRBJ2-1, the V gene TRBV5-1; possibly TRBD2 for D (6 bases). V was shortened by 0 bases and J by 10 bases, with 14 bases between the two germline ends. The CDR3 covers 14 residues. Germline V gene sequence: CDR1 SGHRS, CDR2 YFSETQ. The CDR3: CASSLGLVAWEQFF. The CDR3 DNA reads TGCGCCAGCAGCTTGGGACTAGTTGCTTGGGAGCAGTTCTTC.

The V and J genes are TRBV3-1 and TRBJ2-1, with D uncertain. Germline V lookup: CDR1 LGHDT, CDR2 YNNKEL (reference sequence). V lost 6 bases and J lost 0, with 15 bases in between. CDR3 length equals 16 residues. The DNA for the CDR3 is TGTGCCAGCAGTCCCTTACTTCCTAGCTCCTACAATGAGCAGTTCTTC. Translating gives CASSPLLPSSYNEQFF.

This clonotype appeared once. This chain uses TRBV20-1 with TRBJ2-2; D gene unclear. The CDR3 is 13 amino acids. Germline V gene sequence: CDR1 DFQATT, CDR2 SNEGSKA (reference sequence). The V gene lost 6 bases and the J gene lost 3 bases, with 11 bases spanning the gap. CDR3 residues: CSAAPYDTGELFF. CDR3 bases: TGCAGTGCCGCCCCGTACGACACCGGGGAGCTGTTTTTT.

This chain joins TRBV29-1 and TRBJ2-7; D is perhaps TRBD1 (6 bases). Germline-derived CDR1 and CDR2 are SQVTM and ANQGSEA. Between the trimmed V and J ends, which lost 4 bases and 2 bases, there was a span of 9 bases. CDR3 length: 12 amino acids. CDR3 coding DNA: TGCAGCGTTGCGGACAGCACCTACGAGCAGTACTTC. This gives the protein CSVADSTYEQYF.

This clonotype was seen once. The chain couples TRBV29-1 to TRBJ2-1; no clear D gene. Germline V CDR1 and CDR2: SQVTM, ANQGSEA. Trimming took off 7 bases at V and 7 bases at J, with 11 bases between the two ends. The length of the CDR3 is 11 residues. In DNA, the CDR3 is TGCAGCGCGAGACCACTAAATGAGCAGTTCTTC. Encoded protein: CSARPLNEQFF.

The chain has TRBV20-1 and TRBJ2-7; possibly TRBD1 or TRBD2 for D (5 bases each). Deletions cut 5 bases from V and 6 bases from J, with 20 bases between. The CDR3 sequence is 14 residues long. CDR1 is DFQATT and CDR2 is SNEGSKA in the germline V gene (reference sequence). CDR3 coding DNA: TGCAGTGCTCTTTCTAAGGGTTTTGGGGGCGAGCAGTACTTC. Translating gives CSALSKGFGGEQYF.

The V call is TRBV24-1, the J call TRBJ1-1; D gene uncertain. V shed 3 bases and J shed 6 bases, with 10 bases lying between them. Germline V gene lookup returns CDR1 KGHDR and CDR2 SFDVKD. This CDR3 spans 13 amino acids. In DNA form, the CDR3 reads TGTGCCACCAGTGATGTCGTCGGATCTGAAGCTTTCTTT. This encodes CATSDVVGSEAFF.

Here the CDR3 DNA reads TGCGCCAGCAGCCACGGGACTAGCGGCTACAATGAGCAGTTCTTC. This encodes CASSHGTSGYNEQFF. The V gene is TRBV10-1, the J gene TRBJ2-1; 11 nucleotides line up with TRBD2. V was clipped by 6 bases and J by 3 bases; unmatched bases: 4. Germline V lookup: CDR1 WNHNN, CDR2 SYGVQD (reference sequence). This CDR3 contains 15 residues.

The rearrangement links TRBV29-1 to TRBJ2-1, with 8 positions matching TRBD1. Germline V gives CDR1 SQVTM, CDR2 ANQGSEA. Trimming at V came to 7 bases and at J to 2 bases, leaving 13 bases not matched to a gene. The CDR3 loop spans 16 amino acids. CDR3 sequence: CSAGQETSRPYNEQFF. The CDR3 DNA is TGCAGCGCGGGACAGGAGACTTCGCGGCCCTACAATGAGCAGTTCTTC.

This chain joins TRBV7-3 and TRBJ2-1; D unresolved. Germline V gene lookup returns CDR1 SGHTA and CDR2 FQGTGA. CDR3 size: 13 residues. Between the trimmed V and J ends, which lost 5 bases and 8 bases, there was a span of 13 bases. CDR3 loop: CASSPDSLDEQFF. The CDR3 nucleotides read TGTGCCAGCAGCCCCGACTCTCTTGATGAGCAGTTCTTC.

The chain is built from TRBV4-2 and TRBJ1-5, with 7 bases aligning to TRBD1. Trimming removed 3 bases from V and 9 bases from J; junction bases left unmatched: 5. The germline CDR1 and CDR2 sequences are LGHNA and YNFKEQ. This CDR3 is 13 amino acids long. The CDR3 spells CASSQGPGGPQHF. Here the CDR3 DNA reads TGTGCCAGCAGCCAGGGCCCAGGGGGGCCCCAGCATTTT.

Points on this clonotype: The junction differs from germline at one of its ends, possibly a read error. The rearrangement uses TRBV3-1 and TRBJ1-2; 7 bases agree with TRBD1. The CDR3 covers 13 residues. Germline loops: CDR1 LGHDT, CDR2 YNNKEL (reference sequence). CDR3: CASTQQGSYGYTF. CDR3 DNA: TGTGCCAGCACCCAACAGGGGAGCTATGGCTACACCTTC.

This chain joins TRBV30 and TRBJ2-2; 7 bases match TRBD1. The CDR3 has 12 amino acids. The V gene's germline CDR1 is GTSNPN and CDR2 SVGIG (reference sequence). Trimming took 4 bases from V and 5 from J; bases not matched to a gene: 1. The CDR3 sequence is CAWMTGTGELFF. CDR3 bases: TGTGCCTGGATGACAGGGACCGGGGAGCTGTTTTTT.

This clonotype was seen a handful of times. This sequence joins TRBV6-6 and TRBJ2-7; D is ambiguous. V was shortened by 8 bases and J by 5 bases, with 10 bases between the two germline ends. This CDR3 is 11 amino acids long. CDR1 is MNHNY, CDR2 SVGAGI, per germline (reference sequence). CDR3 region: CASSPNNEQYF. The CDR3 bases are TGTGCCAGCTCCCCGAATAACGAGCAGTACTTC.

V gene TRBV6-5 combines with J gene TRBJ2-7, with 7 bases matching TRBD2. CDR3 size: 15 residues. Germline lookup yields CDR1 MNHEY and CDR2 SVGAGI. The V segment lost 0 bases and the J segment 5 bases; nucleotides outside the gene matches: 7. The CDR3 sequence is CASSYSLSGSHEQYF. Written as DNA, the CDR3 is TGTGCCAGCAGTTACTCGCTTAGCGGGTCACACGAGCAGTACTTC.

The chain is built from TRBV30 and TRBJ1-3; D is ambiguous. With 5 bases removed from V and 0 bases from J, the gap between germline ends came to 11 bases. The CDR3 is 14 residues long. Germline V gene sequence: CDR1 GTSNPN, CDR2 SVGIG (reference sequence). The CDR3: CAWLPHYSGNTIYF. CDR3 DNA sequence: TGTGCCTGGTTGCCCCATTACTCTGGAAACACCATATATTTT.

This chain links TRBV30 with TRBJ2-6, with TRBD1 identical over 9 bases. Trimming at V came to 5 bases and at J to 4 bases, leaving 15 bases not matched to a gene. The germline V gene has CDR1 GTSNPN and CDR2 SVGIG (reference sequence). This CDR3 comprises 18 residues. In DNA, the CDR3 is TGTGCCTGGGCGACCACCGGGACAGGGCTCTCGGGGGCCAACGTCCTGACTTTC. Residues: CAWATTGTGLSGANVLTF.

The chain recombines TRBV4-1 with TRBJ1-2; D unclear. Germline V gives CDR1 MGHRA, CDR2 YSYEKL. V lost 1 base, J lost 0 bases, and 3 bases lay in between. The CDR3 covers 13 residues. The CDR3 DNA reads TGCGCCAGCAGCCAAGTGACTAACTATGGCTACACCTTC. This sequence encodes CASSQVTNYGYTF.

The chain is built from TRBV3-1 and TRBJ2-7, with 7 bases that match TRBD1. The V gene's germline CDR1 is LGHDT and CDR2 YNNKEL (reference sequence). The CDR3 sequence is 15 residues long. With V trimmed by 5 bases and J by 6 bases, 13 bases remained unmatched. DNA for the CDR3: TGTGCCAGCAGCTACCGTCGGACAGGTTTATCCGAGCAGTACTTC. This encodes CASSYRRTGLSEQYF.

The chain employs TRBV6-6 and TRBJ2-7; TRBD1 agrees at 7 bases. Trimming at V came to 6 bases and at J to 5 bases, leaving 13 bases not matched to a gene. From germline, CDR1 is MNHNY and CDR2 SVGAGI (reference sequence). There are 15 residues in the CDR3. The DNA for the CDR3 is TGTGCCAGCAGCCCCGGGACAGTGGGTCGGAACGAGCAGTACTTC. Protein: CASSPGTVGRNEQYF.

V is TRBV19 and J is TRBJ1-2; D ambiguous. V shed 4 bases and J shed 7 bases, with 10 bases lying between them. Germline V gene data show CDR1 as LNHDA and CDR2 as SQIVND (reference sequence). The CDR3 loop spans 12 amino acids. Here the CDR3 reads CASSTLGRGYTF. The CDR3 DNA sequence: TGTGCCAGTAGTACCCTTGGACGTGGCTACACCTTC.

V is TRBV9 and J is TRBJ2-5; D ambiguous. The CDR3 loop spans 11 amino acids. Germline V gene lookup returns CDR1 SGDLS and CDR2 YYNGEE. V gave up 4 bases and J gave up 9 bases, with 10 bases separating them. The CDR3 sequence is CASSLEGPQYF. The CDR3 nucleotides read TGTGCCAGCAGCCTGGAAGGGCCCCAGTACTTC.

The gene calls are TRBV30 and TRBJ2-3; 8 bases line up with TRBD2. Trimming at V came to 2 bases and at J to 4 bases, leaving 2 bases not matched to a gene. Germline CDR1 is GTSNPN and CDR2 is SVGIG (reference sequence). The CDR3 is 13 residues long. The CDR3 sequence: CAWSQAGADTQYF. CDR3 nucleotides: TGTGCCTGGAGTCAAGCGGGGGCAGATACGCAGTATTTT.

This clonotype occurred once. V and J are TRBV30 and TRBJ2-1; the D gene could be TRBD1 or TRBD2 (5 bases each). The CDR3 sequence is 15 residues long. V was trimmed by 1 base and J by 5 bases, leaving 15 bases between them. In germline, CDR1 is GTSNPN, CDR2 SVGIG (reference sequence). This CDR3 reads CAWSAPGTQHNEQFF. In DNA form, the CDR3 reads TGTGCCTGGAGTGCCCCGGGGACCCAACACAATGAGCAGTTCTTC. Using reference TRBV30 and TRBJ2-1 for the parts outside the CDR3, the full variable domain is SQTIHQWPATLVQPVGSPLSLECTVEGTSNPNLYWYRQAAGRGLQLLFYSVGIGQISSEVPQNLSASRPQDRQFILSSKKLLLSDSGFYLCAWSAPGTQHNEQFFGPGTRLTVL.

In DNA, the CDR3 is TGTGCCAGCAGTTTTCGCCGAAATCAGCCCCAGCATTTT. This translates into CASSFRRNQPQHF. This chain joins TRBV12-3 or TRBV12-4 and TRBJ1-5; D remains unclear. V gave up 3 bases and J gave up 4 bases, with 7 bases separating them. The CDR3 extends over 13 amino acids.

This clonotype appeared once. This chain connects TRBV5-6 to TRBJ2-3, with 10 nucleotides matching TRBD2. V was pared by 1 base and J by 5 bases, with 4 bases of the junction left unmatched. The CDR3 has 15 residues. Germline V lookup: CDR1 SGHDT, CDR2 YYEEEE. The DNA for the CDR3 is TGTGCCAGCAGCTTGACTAGCGGGAATGGAGATACGCAGTATTTT. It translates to CASSLTSGNGDTQYF.

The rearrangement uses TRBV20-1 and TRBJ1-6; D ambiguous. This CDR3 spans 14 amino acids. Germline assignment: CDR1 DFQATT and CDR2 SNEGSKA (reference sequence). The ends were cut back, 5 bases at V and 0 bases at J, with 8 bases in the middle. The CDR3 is CSARFLSYNSPLHF. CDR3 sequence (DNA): TGCAGTGCTCGGTTCCTCTCCTATAATTCACCCCTCCACTTT.

The CDR3 spells CAWSVRGDTQYF. In DNA form, the CDR3 reads TGTGCCTGGAGTGTACGAGGGGATACGCAGTATTTT. V gene TRBV30 combines with J gene TRBJ2-3, with D perhaps TRBD2 (5 bases). Looked up from germline, CDR1 is GTSNPN and CDR2 is SVGIG (reference sequence). Deletions cut 0 bases from V and 6 bases from J, with 7 bases between. The CDR3 is made up of 12 amino acids. The full variable domain, its missing parts supplied by reference TRBV30 and TRBJ2-3, is SQTIHQWPATLVQPVGSPLSLECTVEGTSNPNLYWYRQAAGRGLQLLFYSVGIGQISSEVPQNLSASRPQDRQFILSSKKLLLSDSGFYLCAWSVRGDTQYFGPGTRLTVL.

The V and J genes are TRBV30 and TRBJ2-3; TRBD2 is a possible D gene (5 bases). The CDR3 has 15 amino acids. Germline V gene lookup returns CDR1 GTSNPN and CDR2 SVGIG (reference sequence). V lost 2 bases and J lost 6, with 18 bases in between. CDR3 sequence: CAWSLSGPVGDTQYF. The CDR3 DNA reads TGTGCCTGGAGTTTGAGCGGTCCAGTAGGGGATACGCAGTATTTT.